This TCR beta chain originates from a study of T cell responses to AZD1222 COVID-19 vaccine. The study, taken as a whole, reports: Nearly half of the spike-specific TCRs reportedly recognize variant regions that carry no mutations. Clonal diversity may have been underestimated in mostly white British donors.

About this clone itself: What it recognizes is unknown.

From germline, CDR1 is GTSNPN and CDR2 SVGIG (reference sequence). The ends lost 0 bases at V and 0 bases at J; junction bases unmatched: 4. CDR3 length equals 15 residues. The assay was immunoSEQ multiplex PCR, and TCRdb's table has in-frame clones only and misses some. The repertoire holds roughly 93,000 clones, with roughly nine tenths as singletons. The sample was peripheral blood, taken on day 0 of MenACWY control vaccination. V gene TRBV30 combines with J gene TRBJ1-2; the match to TRBD1 covers 7 bases. The clonotype was recovered from an adult in good health. CDR3 region: CAWSVGTASNYGYTF. For the CDR3, the DNA is TGTGCCTGGAGTGTTGGGACAGCCTCTAACTATGGCTACACCTTC.